The 9 T cell receptor beta chains below were found in one sample sequenced in a study of CD8+ T cells in alopecia areata. RNA extraction was followed by reverse transcription into cDNA, which acted as the sequencing template. Sequencing used immunoSEQ multiplex PCR; TCRdb keeps in-frame clones, though not all of them. This table has about 82,000 clones, roughly 47% appearing once. Sequenced: NKG2D-high CD8+ T cells sorted from blood. The receptor set was obtained from a human donor with alopecia areata.

This clone has just a few counts. The chain joins TRBV29-1 to TRBJ2-7, with 7 bases matching TRBD1. Looked up from germline, CDR1 is SQVTM and CDR2 is ANQGSEA. The CDR3 has 15 residues. Unmatched junction bases numbered 9, after V lost 4 bases and J lost 0 bases. The CDR3 coding sequence is TGCAGCGTTGCCGAGGGGACAGCCTACTCCTACGAGCAGTACTTC. Translation gives CSVAEGTAYSYEQYF.

V gene TRBV29-1 combines with J gene TRBJ2-1, with TRBD2 as a possible D gene (5 bases). Germline assignment: CDR1 SQVTM and CDR2 ANQGSEA. With 1 base removed from V and 2 bases from J, the gap between germline ends came to 9 bases. This CDR3 is 14 amino acids long. CDR3 in amino acids: CSVEVSAAYNEQFF. CDR3 nucleotide sequence: TGCAGCGTTGAAGTTAGCGCGGCCTACAATGAGCAGTTCTTC.

The V call is TRBV28, the J call TRBJ2-7, with D hard to call. Trimming took 6 bases from V and 5 from J, leaving 8 bases between them. This CDR3 is 11 amino acids long. CDR1 is MDHEN, CDR2 SYDVKM, per germline. The CDR3 region is CASSTINEQYF. The CDR3 DNA is TGTGCCAGCAGCACCATCAACGAGCAGTACTTC.

This clone was counted a few times. This chain links TRBV7-9 with TRBJ2-1; 12 bases align to TRBD2. V lost 5 bases and J lost 8; bases outside the gene matches: 7. Germline CDR1 and CDR2: SEHNR and FQNEAQ (reference sequence). The CDR3 consists of 15 residues. This chain's CDR3 is CASSHTSGGIDEQFF. DNA of the CDR3: TGTGCCAGCAGCCATACTAGCGGGGGGATCGATGAGCAGTTCTTC.

The V and J genes are TRBV29-1 and TRBJ2-5; tentatively, D is TRBD2 (6 bases). CDR3 size: 13 residues. CDR1 and CDR2 from the germline V gene are SQVTM and ANQGSEA. Trimming took 6 bases from V and 1 from J, leaving 12 bases between them. CDR3 nucleotide sequence: TGCAGCGTCGCGGGACCCATCCAAGAGACCCAGTACTTC. Protein sequence: CSVAGPIQETQYF.

The chain combines TRBV28 with TRBJ2-4; D is unresolved. Deletions cut 8 bases from V and 0 bases from J, with 11 bases between. This CDR3 region has 14 residues. In germline, CDR1 is MDHEN, CDR2 SYDVKM. This chain's CDR3 is CASQQGLAKNIQYF. Written as DNA, the CDR3 is TGTGCCAGCCAGCAAGGCCTAGCCAAAAACATTCAGTACTTC.

This rearrangement joins TRBV27 to TRBJ2-3; no definite D call. The CDR3 totals 13 residues. The V end lost 5 bases, the J end lost 4 bases, and 10 bases lay between the germline ends. Germline values: CDR1 MNHEY, CDR2 SMNVEV (reference sequence). DNA of the CDR3: TGTGCCAGCAGTCCCTTAGAGGCAGATACGCAGTATTTT. It codes for CASSPLEADTQYF.

V usage is TRBV9 and J usage is TRBJ2-3; D may be TRBD1 (6 bases). This CDR3 has 16 amino acids. The V gene's germline CDR1 is SGDLS and CDR2 YYNGEE. The ends were cut back, 0 bases at V and 2 bases at J, with 13 bases in the middle. The CDR3 reads CASSVVGGSLTDTQYF. The CDR3 DNA is TGTGCCAGCAGCGTAGTAGGGGGATCCCTCACAGATACGCAGTATTTT.

The chain has TRBV4-1 and TRBJ2-7; D is ambiguous. CDR1 and CDR2 from the germline V gene are MGHRA and YSYEKL. CDR3 length equals 15 residues. Trimming stripped 4 bases from V and 3 bases from J, with 16 bases between. Here the CDR3 DNA reads TGCGCCAGCAGCCTTGGCAGCGAAAGTTTCTACGAGCAGTACTTC. This codes for CASSLGSESFYEQYF.